The clone carrying this T cell receptor beta chain was seen repeatedly, ten times or more. Its antigen is still unknown. This sample is part of a study of T cell repertoires in cytomegalovirus infection. Study-wide context: Carrying CMV and the relevant HLA type showed in public TCR beta signatures.

Germline V gene sequence: CDR1 SGHVS, CDR2 FQNEAQ. The V gene end was trimmed by 4 bases and the J gene end by 8 bases; junction bases not matched to a gene: 16. This CDR3 is 17 amino acids long. From the reads, TCRdb called clonotypes with MiXCR, one entry per CDR3 protein. The sample yields about 260,000 distinct CDR3 sequences, 9.1% seen once. General study points: Identification of carriers of CMV plus the relevant HLA was performed using cumulative public TCR beta family frequency. Predominance within the ex vivo response was attributable to HLA-C-restricted CMV-specific TCR beta clonotypes.

The genes are TRBV7-8 and TRBJ1-4; 7 nucleotides match TRBD1. The clonotype was recovered from a human donor in good health (CMV status not recorded). Some clones in this sample may be carry-over from other donors' samples. The source material was PBMCs. The CDR3 DNA reads as TGTGCCAGCAGCTCCATCCCCCGCCCGGACAGGAGGGAAAAACTGTTTTTT. It encodes CASSSIPRPDRREKLFF.